The T cell receptor (beta chain) described here comes from a study of CD8 T cells in ankylosing spondylitis. TCRdb called the 5' RACE reads again in MiXCR, with one record for every CDR3 protein. The profile shows 200,000 to 250,000 distinct CDR3 sequences, 20% to 30% of them singletons. This clonotype has ten or more counts. The germline CDR1 and CDR2 sequences are SQVTM and ANQGSEA. V gave up 5 bases and J gave up 0 bases, with 20 bases separating them. This CDR3 comprises 17 residues. The TCR sequence derives from a male donor with ankylosing spondylitis or in good health (not recorded which). The J gene is TRBJ2-4, the V gene TRBV29-1; the D gene is possibly TRBD1 (5 bases). Sequenced sample: blood, either unsorted or a sorted T cell fraction (not recorded which). The CDR3 loop is CSVTLRQSLLAKNIQYF. Here the CDR3 DNA reads TGCAGCGTTACCTTGCGACAGAGCCTTCTAGCCAAAAACATTCAGTACTTC.